These T cell receptor beta chains were read from a single sample in a study of blood T cell repertoires in COVID-19. TCRdb's copy holds only in-frame clones and misses some; the assay was immunoSEQ multiplex PCR. Here the sample spans fewer than 450,000 clones, about nine tenths being singletons. The sample consisted of peripheral blood. The receptors here all came from a woman aged 45-65 years with COVID-19, enrolled during active disease. Both conserved end residues are part of each CDR3. Each record gives: J gene, V gene, CDR3 protein.

>TRBJ1-2|TRBV3-1/TRBV3-2
CASSQDRGGRGYTF
>TRBJ1-2|TRBV28
CAVGTVYLPSYGYTF
>TRBJ2-7|TRBV5-5
CASSLGRAIANEQYF
>TRBJ1-5|TRBV6-5
CASSSRDRGHF
>TRBJ1-2|TRBV18
CASSPVTGQGATNYGYTF
>TRBJ2-5|TRBV5-1
CASSPNPASGGETQYF
>TRBJ2-5|TRBV7-9
CASSFRTGGGTQYF
>TRBJ1-4|TRBV5-4
CASSSTGRATNEKLFF
>TRBJ2-1|TRBV5-1
CASSTRTGMNEQFF
>TRBJ2-1|TRBV18
CASSRDRVDEQFF
>TRBJ2-2|TRBV25-1
CASSRRDREPGELFF
>TRBJ1-1|TRBV3-1/TRBV3-2
CASSVQFGYSEAFF
>TRBJ2-1|TRBV10-2
CASSESGSHNEQFF
>TRBJ1-4|TRBV15
CATSGGQGAGVDEKLFF
>TRBJ2-7|TRBV4-2
CASSLTTGGKSYEQYF
>TRBJ2-7|TRBV27
CASARGVYEQYF